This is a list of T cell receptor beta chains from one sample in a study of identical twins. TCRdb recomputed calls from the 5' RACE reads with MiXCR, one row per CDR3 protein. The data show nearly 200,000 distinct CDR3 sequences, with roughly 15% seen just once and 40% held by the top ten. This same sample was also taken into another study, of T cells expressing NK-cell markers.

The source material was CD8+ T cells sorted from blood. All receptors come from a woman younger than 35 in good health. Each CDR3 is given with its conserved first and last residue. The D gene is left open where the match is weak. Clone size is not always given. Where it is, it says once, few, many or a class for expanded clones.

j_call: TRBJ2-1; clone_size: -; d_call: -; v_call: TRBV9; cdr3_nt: TGTGCCAGCAGCCCGGGGGGCGGGAGTAATGAGCAGTTCTTC; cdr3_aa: CASSPGGGSNEQFF
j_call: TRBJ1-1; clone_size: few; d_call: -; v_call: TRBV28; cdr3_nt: TGTGCCAGCAGTTTCGGAGTCATTGCTTTCTTT; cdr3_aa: CASSFGVIAFF
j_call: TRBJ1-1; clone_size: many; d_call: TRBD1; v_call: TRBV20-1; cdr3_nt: TGCAGTGCCGGGACAGGGGACACTGAAGCTTTCTTT; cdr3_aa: CSAGTGDTEAFF
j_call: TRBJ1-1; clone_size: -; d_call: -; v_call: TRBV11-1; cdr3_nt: TGTGCCAGCAGTTATCCCCTGAACACTGAAGCTTTCTTT; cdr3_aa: CASSYPLNTEAFF
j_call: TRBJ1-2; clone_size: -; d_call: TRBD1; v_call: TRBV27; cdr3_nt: TGTGCCAGCAGTTCATTACAGGGGGTAAGCCTCCACACCTTC; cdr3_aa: CASSSLQGVSLHTF
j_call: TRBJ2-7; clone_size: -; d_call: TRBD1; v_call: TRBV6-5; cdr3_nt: TGTGCCAGCAGTTACCCAGAGAGGGGGACAGGGGCTTACGAGCAGTACTTC; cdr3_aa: CASSYPERGTGAYEQYF
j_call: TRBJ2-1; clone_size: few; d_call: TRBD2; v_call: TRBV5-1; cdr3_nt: TGCGCCAGCAGCTACCCCTCGGGGGGGGCCTACAATGAGCAGTTCTTC; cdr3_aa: CASSYPSGGAYNEQFF
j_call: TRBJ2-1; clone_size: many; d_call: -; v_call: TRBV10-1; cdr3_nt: TGCGCCAGCAGCACCTCCGGGAAGCGGAACAATGAGCAGTTCTTC; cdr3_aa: CASSTSGKRNNEQFF
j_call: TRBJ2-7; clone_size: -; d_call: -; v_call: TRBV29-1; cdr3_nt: TGCAGCGTTGATACTGGGTACGAGCAGTACTTC; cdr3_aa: CSVDTGYEQYF
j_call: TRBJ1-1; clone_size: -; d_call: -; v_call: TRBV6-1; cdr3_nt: TGTGCCAGCAGTGAACTCTATGAAGCTTTCTTT; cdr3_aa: CASSELYEAFF
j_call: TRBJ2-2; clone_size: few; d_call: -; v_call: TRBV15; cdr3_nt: TGTGCCACCAGCAGAGAGGGCACCGGGGAGCTGTTTTTT; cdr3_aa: CATSREGTGELFF
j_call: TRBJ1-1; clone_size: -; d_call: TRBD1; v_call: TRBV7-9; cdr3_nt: TGTGCCAGCAGCTCAGGGGGCGGGAAGGCTTTCTTT; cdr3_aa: CASSSGGGKAFF
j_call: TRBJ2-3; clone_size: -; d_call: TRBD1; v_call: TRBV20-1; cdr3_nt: TGCAGTGCTTCATCACCAATGACAGGGAGCACAGATACGCAGTATTTT; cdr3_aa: CSASSPMTGSTDTQYF
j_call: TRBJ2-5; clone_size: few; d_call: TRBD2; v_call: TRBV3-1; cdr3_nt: TGTGCCAGCAGCCAAGATGAGGCGCTAGCGGGGATACTCCAAGAGACCCAGTACTTC; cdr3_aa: CASSQDEALAGILQETQYF
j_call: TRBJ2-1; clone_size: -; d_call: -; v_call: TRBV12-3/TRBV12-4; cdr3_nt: TGTGCCAGCAGTTTCCCGGGGACTGCCTACAATGAGCAGTTCTTC; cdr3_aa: CASSFPGTAYNEQFF
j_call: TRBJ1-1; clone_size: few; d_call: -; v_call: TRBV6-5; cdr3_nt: TGTGCCAGCAGTTATATCAGGATGGGCCTGAACACTGAAGCTTTCTTT; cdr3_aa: CASSYIRMGLNTEAFF
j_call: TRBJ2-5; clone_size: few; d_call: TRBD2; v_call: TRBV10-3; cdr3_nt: TGTGCCACCAATCGGGGACTAGCGGGAAGAGAGACCCAGTACTTC; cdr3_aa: CATNRGLAGRETQYF